This T cell receptor (beta chain) originates from a study of blood T cell repertoires in COVID-19. The CDR3 extends over 14 amino acids. Germline trimming cut 6 bases from V and 6 bases from J; bases unmatched to any gene: 9. Germline loops: CDR1 MNHNY, CDR2 SVGAGI (reference sequence). Methods used by the authors: Counts of nucleated cells, estimated from reference gene primer amplification, were obtained. Measured with immunoSEQ multiplex PCR; TCRdb has only the in-frame clones, and not every one. V, J and clone size are those of that table, while D and trimming were read from the DNA. The table has around 180,000 clones, about 83% seen once; the top ten hold 18%.

The V and J genes are TRBV6-6 and TRBJ2-7; 9 bases match TRBD1. This clonotype originated in a person aged 65-85 years with COVID-19, enrolled during active disease. Sequencing was carried out using peripheral blood. The chain's CDR3 is CASSPRTGEFEQYF. The CDR3 nucleotides read TGTGCCAGCAGCCCCCGGACAGGGGAATTCGAGCAGTACTTC.